This entry is about one TCR beta chain. The specificity of this receptor is unknown. Base qualities are not at hand, and no much larger clone is one base apart. TCR CDR3 regions were amplified from genomic DNA by multiplex PCR using the deep immunoSEQ assay. For each cell subset, the extracted genomic DNA was distributed evenly across all wells of several immunoSEQ 96-well plates, and each plate served as one replicate. For sorted subsets, each replicate PCR was loaded with 150 to 250 ng genomic DNA, equivalent to 30,000 or so T cell genomes. Purified libraries were measured with a Qubit 3.0 fluorometer, size-checked on a Bioanalyzer 2100, and measured again with the KAPA Library Quantification kit. Every immunoSEQ 96-well plate was sequenced on a dedicated single-read 150-cycle Illumina NextSeq 550 flow cell. The original pipeline was this. Because the immunoSEQ output held only junctional sequences and lacked quality scores, the filtering could not match the filtering applied to full-length reads. Sequences were annotated with PyIR, a Python wrapper for IgBLAST v1.9, using IMGT germline references to assign V/J genes and CDR3. Reads were filtered out if the reads had weak V/J assignments (E-value above 1e-6), no CDR3, stop codons, out-of-frame junctions, or ambiguous translated residues. A V3J clonotype was defined by an identical inferred V gene, J gene, and CDR3 amino acid sequence. Percentage overlap between repertoires was calculated by dividing the number of shared unique clonotypes by the size of the smaller repertoire. RTK rarefaction, the Chao1 estimator, and Recon v2.1 estimates of unobserved clonotypes were used to assess repertoire richness. For all TCRbeta clonotypes obtained by the gDNA method from a handful of donors, generation probabilities were computed with OLGA. The clones in this table, taken by TCRdb from immuneACCESS, are in-frame only. Not every clone is retained; where verified, under half of the shortfall comes from an unresolved V gene, and the cause of the rest is unknown. V, J and clone size are taken as reported in that table, and D and trimming were inferred from the DNA itself. Here the sample has some 2,400,000 clones; approximately 94% occur a single time. The leading ten clones occupy roughly 0.13% of the sample.

V loses 0 bases, J loses 8 bases, and the germline ends lie 16 bases apart. Reading the germline V gene gives CDR1 MGHRA and CDR2 YSYEKL. The CDR3 numbers 16 residues from cysteine through phenylalanine. The only DNA kept is the CDR3, 48 bases in frame from the first base. The data were obtained in a study of shared clonotypes between healthy human individuals (dated by TCRdb to 2020 to 2022). In the study overall: The cohort comprised a couple of women and a few men aged 18 to 49 years. For each donor, CD4 naive and CD4 memory were each given three plates, CD8 naive was given two plates, and CD8 memory was given one plate. To estimate repertoire size and how much clonotype sharing occurs between individuals, the study deeply sequenced the blood TCR repertoires of roughly 5 healthy adults. To increase sequencing depth and limit assay-specific biases, TCR repertoire library preparation and sequencing were carried out by different laboratories using diverse techniques. Leukapheresis yielded between about 0.94 and 10 billion PBMCs per donor.

The donors were healthy, HIV-negative adults who had no recently reported acute infections or vaccinations. Only Caucasian adults living in Nashville, Tennessee, USA were represented among the donors. Magnetic negative selection was used to enrich CD4+ T cells, after which naive cells were positively selected on CD45RA and the negative fraction became the memory subset. After blood collection by leukapheresis, PBMCs were isolated using Ficoll-Histopaque density gradient centrifugation and then cryopreserved in the vapor phase of liquid nitrogen. Purity and quantity of every magnetically sorted T cell population were checked by analytical flow cytometry. Genomic DNA was isolated from each sorted fraction and quantified by UV absorbance on a Nanodrop 2000c. The research as a whole found: Only blood was sampled, and tissue TCR repertoires likely differ from those in blood. The genetic and exposure-history diversity represented was limited by the small number of donors. Based on pairwise subsampling, the degree of clonotype sharing among donors was expected to be affected by sequencing depth. Across several donors, roughly 5.4% of naive CD4, roughly 3.5% of naive CD8, 2.3% of memory CD4, and roughly 0.41% of memory CD8 clonotypes were shared. Larger estimated clonotype richness was generally found for naive subsets than for memory subsets. Rarefaction of sorted-subset datasets indicated incomplete sequencing despite the large sequencing depth. Compared with non-shared clonotypes, clonotypes shared by all four sorted-subset donors had higher generation probabilities.

The sequencing input was naive CD4+ T cells sorted from blood. Interpreted using the paper, the cell subset or site label stands for: CD45RA+ positively selected. The clonotype originates from a man aged 18 to 30 in good health. The chain employs TRBV4-1 and TRBJ1-4; the D gene remains uncertain. Read as DNA, the sequence is TGCGCCAGCAGCCAAGAAGGGTATATTAGTGAGGAAAAACTGTTTTTT. It encodes CASSQEGYISEEKLFF.